The 14 T cell receptor beta chains in this list originate from one sample, sequenced in a study of cytomegalovirus exposure and HLA in healthy donors. The primer mix had 60 Vbeta and 13 Jbeta primers. TCRdb's table, derived via immunoSEQ multiplex PCR, lists solely in-frame clones and lacks some. The sample lists 150,000 or so clones; less than 85% were seen once. Sequencing input: PBMCs. Receptors originate from a male donor in good health and CMV-seronegative.

V and J are TRBV9 and TRBJ2-1, with D unclear. Per germline, CDR1 SGDLS and CDR2 YYNGEE. The CDR3 is 14 amino acids. V lost 0 bases to trimming and J lost 5 bases, with 9 bases between them. CDR3 nucleotide sequence: TGTGCCAGCAGCGTAGAGCCAAGAGACAATGAGCAGTTCTTC. Residues: CASSVEPRDNEQFF.

The chain has TRBV5-1 and TRBJ2-1; TRBD2 matches 10 bases. The ends lost 0 bases at V and 8 bases at J; junction bases unmatched: 14. Germline CDR1 and CDR2: SGHRS and YFSETQ. The CDR3 runs to 18 residues. The CDR3 spells CASSLGGLAGGGLDEQFF. The CDR3 DNA reads TGCGCCAGCAGCTTGGGAGGGTTAGCGGGAGGCGGATTGGATGAGCAGTTCTTC.

V is TRBV5-1 and J is TRBJ2-5; 8 bases match TRBD2. The CDR3 consists of 16 residues. CDR1 and CDR2 from the germline V gene are SGHRS and YFSETQ. The junction had 8 bases not matched to a gene; V was cut back by 4 bases and J by 0 bases. CDR3 DNA: TGCGCCAGCAGCGTAACGAGCGGGGGCTACCAAGAGACCCAGTACTTC. It yields the protein CASSVTSGGYQETQYF. Full variable domain (remainder filled in from reference TRBV5-1 and TRBJ2-5): KAGVTQTPRYLIKTRGQQVTLSCSPISGHRSVSWYQQTPGQGLQFLFEYFSETQRNKGNFPGRFSGRQFSNSRSEMNVSTLELGDSALYLCASSVTSGGYQETQYFGPGTRLLVL.

The chain joins TRBV7-9 to TRBJ2-1; D might be TRBD1 (6 bases). The CDR3 is 16 amino acids. Germline V gene sequence: CDR1 SEHNR, CDR2 FQNEAQ (reference sequence). V lost 2 bases to trimming and J lost 3 bases, with 14 bases between them. The CDR3 loop reads CASSLTDRLGYNEQFF. The CDR3 DNA reads as TGTGCCAGCAGCTTAACGGACAGACTGGGCTACAATGAGCAGTTCTTC.

This chain uses TRBV19 with TRBJ1-1; a weak D match, TRBD1 (6 bases). CDR3 length equals 15 residues. Per the germline V gene, CDR1 is LNHDA and CDR2 is SQIVND (reference sequence). With 3 bases removed from V and 4 bases from J, the gap between germline ends came to 15 bases. CDR3 in DNA: TGTGCCAGTAGTATGGTAGCAGGGGTGGGCACTGAAGCTTTCTTT. Amino acid sequence: CASSMVAGVGTEAFF.

The V and J genes are TRBV2 and TRBJ1-4, with D possibly matching TRBD1 (5 bases). Trimming left V 6 bases short and J 0 bases short, with 14 bases between. Germline V gene data show CDR1 as SNHLY and CDR2 as FYNNEI. The CDR3 is made up of 16 amino acids. CDR3 nucleotide sequence: TGTGCCAGCAGCGTTTGGGGGGGTGCAACTAATGAAAAACTGTTTTTT. It is translated as CASSVWGGATNEKLFF.

The chain combines TRBV7-7 with TRBJ1-3; 8 nucleotides line up with TRBD1. There are 14 residues in the CDR3. V trimming: 5 bases; J trimming: 3 bases; junction bases outside the gene matches: 3. Germline V CDR1 and CDR2: SSHAT, FNYEAQ (reference sequence). This CDR3 reads CASSQGQGGNTIYF. In DNA, the CDR3 is TGTGCCAGCAGCCAAGGACAGGGTGGAAACACCATATATTTT.

This clone turned up a few times. The chain uses TRBV10-3 and TRBJ2-3; TRBD1 aligns across 8 bases. The V segment lost 0 bases and the J segment 11 bases; nucleotides outside the gene matches: 10. Germline V gene data show CDR1 as ENHRY and CDR2 as SYGVKD. The CDR3 is 15 residues long. The CDR3 sequence: CAISESTDRALRQYF. DNA of the CDR3: TGTGCCATCAGTGAGTCTACGGACAGGGCTCTTCGGCAGTATTTT.

CDR3 sequence: CASSKPRTAHLGAEQYF. DNA of the CDR3: TGTGCCAGCAGCAAACCAAGGACAGCCCACTTAGGGGCCGAGCAGTACTTC. V gene TRBV21-1 combines with J gene TRBJ2-7; the D call TRBD1 from the table was never checked on the DNA. TRBV21-1 is a pseudogene segment. The CDR3 has 17 amino acids.

This chain connects TRBV29-1 to TRBJ2-2, with 7 bases that match TRBD1. V was clipped by 7 bases and J by 1 base; unmatched bases: 3. Per the germline V gene, CDR1 is SQVTM and CDR2 is ANQGSEA. The CDR3 runs 13 residues. The CDR3 loop reads CSGGQMNTGELFF. CDR3 bases: TGCAGCGGGGGACAGATGAACACCGGGGAGCTGTTTTTT.

The chain carries TRBV2 and TRBJ2-1, with D perhaps TRBD2 (5 bases). There are 14 residues in the CDR3. The ends were cut back, 0 bases at V and 4 bases at J, with 7 bases in the middle. Germline V CDR1 and CDR2: SNHLY, FYNNEI. The DNA of the CDR3 is TGTGCCAGCAGTGAAGCAGCGGAGTACAATGAGCAGTTCTTC. The encoded protein is CASSEAAEYNEQFF.

This clone has only one observation. The J gene is TRBJ2-5, the V gene TRBV7-3, with D possibly TRBD2 on 5 matching bases. This CDR3 is built from 14 residues. Germline lookup yields CDR1 SGHTA and CDR2 FQGTGA. Trimming cost V 5 bases and J 4 bases, with 14 bases left between them. The CDR3 DNA is TGTGCCAGCAGCCCCCGGGGTTCCTCAGAGACCCAGTACTTC. It is translated as CASSPRGSSETQYF.

In its sample, this clone was seen once. This chain uses TRBV15 with TRBJ2-7, with a tentative D call TRBD2 (6 bases). Germline values: CDR1 LNHNV, CDR2 YYDKDF (reference sequence). V lost 4 bases and J lost 0, with 19 bases in between. This CDR3 has 17 amino acids. CDR3 in DNA: TGTGCCACCAGCAAAAACTTTAGGGGACTGGACTCCTACGAGCAGTACTTC. Its protein product is CATSKNFRGLDSYEQYF.

This sequence joins TRBV19 and TRBJ1-5; TRBD1 aligns across 9 bases. The CDR3 runs 15 residues. Germline CDR1 and CDR2: LNHDA and SQIVND (reference sequence). V shed 1 base and J 5 bases; nucleotides not matched to a gene: 3. The CDR3 nucleotides are TGTGCCAGTAGTATAGGGGGGACAGGGCATCAGCCCCAGCATTTT. This encodes CASSIGGTGHQPQHF.